This note documents a single T cell receptor (beta chain) sequence. This clonotype was counted many times. It lacks a known antigen. No base quality values were provided; no much bigger clone lies one nucleotide off. This sample is part of a study of breast tumors, draining lymph nodes, adjacent tissues (TCRdb year 2016). Background on the whole study: TCR beta repertoires were compared across tumor, adjacent nontumor tissue and axillary lymph nodes obtained from breast cancer patients. The study was designed to assess the relationships and possible T-cell exchange between tumor, surrounding tissue and draining lymph node repertoires in human breast cancer. What the research found in general, with its limitations: The conclusion that tumor T cells originate in lymph nodes was framed as consistent with a hypothesis rather than directly demonstrated. A scenario in which most tumor T cells derive from the lymph node and then expand within tumor tissue was judged to be consistent with the data. Tumors showed preferential V and J gene usage, and their T-cell repertoire diversity fell below that of lymph nodes yet above that of nontumor tissue. Tumor and nontumor tissue repertoires were significantly more similar in luminal-like than in basal-like breast cancer.

The axillary draining lymph nodes of breast cancer patients were the source of the lymph node samples. From the germline V gene (reference sequence), CDR1 is MNHNY and CDR2 is SVGAGI. V loses 6 bases, J loses 8 bases, and the germline ends lie 22 bases apart. The CDR3, cysteine through phenylalanine, is 15 amino acids long. CDR3 DNA only is kept here, 45 bases in frame from base 1. The instrument given in TCRdb is Illumina HiSeq 2000. Multiplex PCR amplification was used to generate the TCR beta chain libraries. High-throughput sequencing was used to analyze the amplified TCR beta chain products. TCRdb reprocessed the public reads (quality trimming at Q25 with fastp, clone calling with MiXCR) and kept in-frame beta chains. CDR3 protein sequences are deduplicated, and each keeps its most common genes and DNA. Here the sample has some 150,000 distinct CDR3 sequences; about a fifth occur a single time. About 2.6% of the sample belongs to the ten largest clones.

The sample comprised axillary lymph node tissue. This receptor chain uses TRBV6-6 and TRBJ1-2; tentative D gene TRBD1, with 5 bases matching. This TCR derives from a female donor with breast cancer. Some clones in this sample may be carry-over from other donors' samples. CDR3 sequence: CASRTFDSIGRGYTF. The DNA sequence reads TGTGCCAGCAGAACTTTTGACAGCATAGGGAGAGGCTACACCTTC.